Listed below are T cell receptor beta chains from one sample, sequenced in a study of tumor-infiltrating lymphocytes in oesophageal squamous cell carcinoma. TCRdb ran MiXCR on the PCR reads and lists one entry per CDR3 protein. This sample has 15,000 to 20,000 distinct CDR3 sequences; roughly 50% occur once, and the top ten carry less than 45%. The specimen was normal esophageal tissue next to the tumor. The receptor set was obtained from a female donor with esophageal squamous cell carcinoma. Each CDR3 is given with its conserved first and last residue. D genes are given only for firm matches. Not every row has a clone size; where given, it reads once, few, many or a size class.

j_call | clone_size | v_call | cdr3_length | d_call | cdr3_nt | cdr3_aa
TRBJ2-1 | many | TRBV6-4 | 13 | NA | TGTGCCAGCAGTGACACCGCGACTACCCCGCAGTTCTTC | CASSDTATTPQFF
TRBJ2-4 | NA | TRBV27 | 14 | TRBD2 | TGTGTCAGCAGTTTGCTAGCGGGGAAAGACATTCGGTACTTC | CVSSLLAGKDIRYF
TRBJ2-7 | many | TRBV15 | 14 | NA | TGTGCCACCAGCAGCGGGGACTCATCCTACGAGCAGTACTTC | CATSSGDSSYEQYF
TRBJ2-1 | many | TRBV2 | 15 | TRBD2 | TGTGCCAGCAGGAGGACTAGCGGTTCTTACAATGAGCAGTTCTTC | CASRRTSGSYNEQFF
TRBJ2-7 | NA | TRBV4-1 | 15 | NA | TGCGCCAGCAGCCAAGTTTTGTCCCAGGGTTACGAGCAGTACTTC | CASSQVLSQGYEQYF
TRBJ2-6 | NA | TRBV6-2/TRBV6-3 | 14 | NA | TGTGCCAGCGACAAGAGCTCTGGGGCCAACGTCCTGACTTTC | CASDKSSGANVLTF
TRBJ2-5 | many | TRBV5-8 | 15 | TRBD2 | TGTGCCAGCAGCTTGGGTACTAGCGGGGAAGAGACCCAGTACTTC | CASSLGTSGEETQYF
TRBJ2-5 | NA | TRBV6-1 | 13 | NA | TGTGCCAACAGTGAAGGTGGGCAAGAGACCCAGTACTTC | CANSEGGQETQYF
TRBJ2-1 | many | TRBV14 | 16 | TRBD2 | TGTGCCAGCAGGAAGAGCGGGGATAGCTCCTACAATGAGCAGTTCTTC | CASRKSGDSSYNEQFF
TRBJ1-2 | NA | TRBV19 | 9 | NA | TGTGCCAGTGGACGTGGCTACACCTTC | CASGRGYTF
TRBJ2-5 | NA | TRBV7-3 | 13 | TRBD1 | TGTGCCAGCAGCCGAGGACAGGGAAAGACCCAGTACTTC | CASSRGQGKTQYF
TRBJ2-1 | NA | TRBV12-3/TRBV12-4 | 13 | NA | TGTGCCAGCAACTCCTTTTTGACAGGTCCGGCGTTCTTC | CASNSFLTGPAFF